This T cell receptor (beta chain) was documented in a study of Graves' ophthalmopathy and Graves' hyperthyroidism. Findings and caveats of the study: Ophthalmopathy could be told apart from stable hyperthyroidism by a 13-signature model (about 89% sensitivity, approximately 81% specificity).

For repertoire sequencing, the TCR beta CDR3 regions were amplified from RNA transcripts. HTBI primers were used in a first-round RT-PCR, which preceded a second-round multiplex PCR. TCRdb ran MiXCR on the multiplex PCR reads and lists one entry per CDR3 protein. The data contain 500,000 to 700,000 distinct CDR3 sequences, over 20% of them singletons. The length of the CDR3 is 13 residues. CDR1 and CDR2 from the germline V gene are SGHAT and FQNNGV. Trimming cost V 4 bases and J 5 bases; bases outside gene matches: 2. Other autoimmune diseases, uncontrolled infections, pregnancy or lactation led to the exclusion of patients. Clinicians diagnosed using symptoms, serum thyroxine, TRAb, thyroid ultrasound and orbital computed tomography. Regarding this clonotype: Its cognate antigen is unknown.

The gene calls are TRBV11-2 and TRBJ1-5; 7 nucleotides line up with TRBD1. The sequence was collected from a woman between 18 and 30 years old with stable Graves' hyperthyroidism. Some clones in this sample may be carry-over from other donors' samples. Sequenced: peripheral blood. CDR3 DNA: TGTGCCAGCAGCTCGGGACAGCATCAGCCCCAGCATTTT. Its protein is CASSSGQHQPQHF.